This TCR beta chain was captured by sequencing in a study of low-dose radiotherapy and immunotherapy resistance in tumors. Study overall: The study delivered 0.5 Gy per fraction every 2 weeks to Cohort 1, totaling 6.5 Gy. On an every-two-weeks schedule, patients received intravenous nivolumab 240 mg, along with ipilimumab 1 mg/kg every six weeks.

Gene-specific TRAV and TRBV primers were used for first-strand cDNA, covering alpha and beta chains. A constant-region primer paired with the V-primer adapter amplified TCRs over approximately 20 PCR cycles. TCRdb itself ran the reads through MiXCR, one entry per CDR3 protein. This sample carries 100,000 or so distinct CDR3 sequences, about 20% of them seen once, and the ten largest clones take approximately 4%. There are many counts of this clonotype. This CDR3 has 13 residues. J lost 3 bases, V lost 5 bases, and 2 bases had no gene match. Germline loops: CDR1 SEHNR, CDR2 FQNEAQ (reference sequence). The time point was: after trial treatment. Treatment given: LDRT plus nivolumab, ipilimumab, low-dose cyclophosphamide and aspirin (RACIN trial). As their treatment, donors received nivolumab, ipilimumab, aspirin, low-dose cyclophosphamide and low-dose radiotherapy. Eligibility required advanced solid tumors lacking tumor-infiltrating lymphocytes.

The receptor comes from a male donor with prostate cancer. The sample here was PBMCs, taken after low-dose radiotherapy plus immunotherapy. The chain joins TRBV7-9 to TRBJ2-3, with 7 bases identical to TRBD2. CDR3 in amino acids: CASSRGETDTQYF. CDR3 coding DNA: TGTGCCAGCAGCCGGGGGGAAACAGATACGCAGTATTTT.